This is a list of T cell receptor beta chains from one sample in a study of cytomegalovirus exposure and HLA in healthy donors. Repertoires were generated with immunoSEQ multiplex PCR, while TCRdb's copy carries only in-frame clones and drops some. The sample records 110,000 or so clones, 77% being singletons. Material for sequencing was PBMCs. The receptors come from a man aged 18 to 29 in good health and CMV-seropositive. Each CDR3 is given with its conserved first and last residue. A D gene is named only where the DNA matches it firmly. Size tells how often a clone was seen (once, few, many) or the class of an expanded clone, and some rows leave it out.

>TRBJ1-5|TRBV30|few|TRBD1
TGTGCCTGGGACAGGGGCCGATCAGAGCCCCAGCATTTT
CAWDRGRSEPQHF
>TRBJ1-4|TRBV6-6|few|.
TGTGCCAGCAGGCTCGGTGGGAGTAATGAAAAACTGTTTTTT
CASRLGGSNEKLFF
>TRBJ2-7|TRBV29-1|.|TRBD2
TGCAGCGTTCGGGGAGGGGATACCTACGAGCAGTACTTC
CSVRGGDTYEQYF
>TRBJ2-7|TRBV13|.|.
TGTGCCAGCAGCTTAGAAACAGGGTACTCCTACGAGCAGTACTTC
CASSLETGYSYEQYF
>TRBJ2-5|TRBV9|few|.
TGTGCCAGCAGCGTAGCTGGACAGAGCGAAGAGACCCAGTACTTC
CASSVAGQSEETQYF
>TRBJ2-7|TRBV18|.|TRBD2
TGTGCCAGCTCACCAACGACTAGCGGGTCTTCGGGGGAGCAGTATTTC
CASSPTTSGSSGEQYF
>TRBJ2-7|TRBV6-9|.|.
TGTGCCAGCGGCCTCCTAGACTTAGGAGGCGAGCAGTACTTC
CASGLLDLGGEQYF
>TRBJ1-1|TRBV7-9|.|TRBD1
TGTGCCAGCAGCCCAGACAGGGGGGCTGAAGCTTTCTTT
CASSPDRGAEAFF
>TRBJ1-6|TRBV5-4|.|.
TGTGCCAGCAGCCGGACAAACGTCTATAATTCACCCCTCCACTTT
CASSRTNVYNSPLHF
>TRBJ1-2|TRBV4-2|.|TRBD1
TGTGCCAGCAGCCATACAGGACAGGGGGCTAGGGGCTACACCTTC
CASSHTGQGARGYTF
>TRBJ2-7|TRBV10-3|.|TRBD1
TGTGCCATCAGTGGAACAGGGGGTAGCGAGCAGTACTTC
CAISGTGGSEQYF
>TRBJ2-2|TRBV7-9|.|.
TGTGCCAGCAGTCGACAGAACACCGGGGAGCTGTTTTTT
CASSRQNTGELFF
>TRBJ2-1|TRBV10-3|few|TRBD2
TGTGCCATCAGGGGGGACTCCCGGGAGGGACCGGGCGACGACAATGAGCAGTTCTTC
CAIRGDSREGPGDDNEQFF
>TRBJ2-5|TRBV13|few|.
TGTGCCAGCAGCTTGGGGCCAGAGGAGACCCAGTACTTC
CASSLGPEETQYF
>TRBJ2-2|TRBV11-2|.|.
TGTGCCAGCAGCTTAGGAGGCAGGGTTCACGGGGAGCTGTTTTTT
CASSLGGRVHGELFF
>TRBJ2-1|TRBV7-8|.|.
TGTGCCAGCAGCCCAACCACAGGGTGGGGGCCCTCCTACAATGAGCAGTTCTTC
CASSPTTGWGPSYNEQFF
>TRBJ2-1|TRBV4-1|.|TRBD2
TGCGCCAGCAGCCAAGATGAGGGACTAAGTATCTATGAGCAGTTCTTC
CASSQDEGLSIYEQFF
>TRBJ2-7|TRBV6-6|.|.
TGTGCCAGCACCTCGGGGAGCGGGTTCAACGAGCAGTACTTC
CASTSGSGFNEQYF
>TRBJ1-2|TRBV7-9|.|.
TGTGCCAGCAGCTTAGGCAGACAGCTTCGCTACACCTTC
CASSLGRQLRYTF
>TRBJ2-2|TRBV7-2|.|.
TGTGCCAGCAGCCCAATTCGGGACGGGGAGCTGTTTTTT
CASSPIRDGELFF
>TRBJ2-7|TRBV18|.|TRBD2
TGTGCCAGCTCACCTCGTCCTAGCGGGGCCTACGAGCAGTACTTC
CASSPRPSGAYEQYF
>TRBJ1-1|TRBV28|.|.
TGTGCCAGCAGTTCTTCAGACTCCACTGAAGCTTTCTTT
CASSSSDSTEAFF
>TRBJ1-5|TRBV2|.|.
TGTGCCAGCACGGGGGAGAGGAATCAGCCCCAGCATTTT
CASTGERNQPQHF
>TRBJ1-4|TRBV5-1|.|.
TGCGCCAGCAGCTTGGCCAGGGGTAATGAAAAACTGTTTTTT
CASSLARGNEKLFF
>TRBJ2-7|TRBV7-2|.|TRBD1
TGTGCCAGCAGCCTAACAGGGGCCGGCTACGAGCAGTACTTC
CASSLTGAGYEQYF
>TRBJ1-4|TRBV7-9|once|TRBD1
TGTGCCAGCAATTCCCAGGGGACAGGGAGGACGACTAATGAAAAACTGTTTTTT
CASNSQGTGRTTNEKLFF
>TRBJ1-1|TRBV13|once|.
TGTGCCAGCAGCTTATATAGGAACACTGAAGCTTTCTTT
CASSLYRNTEAFF
>TRBJ2-3|TRBV6-6|once|TRBD1
TGTGCCAGCAGACGACAGGGTGCGGATACGCAGTATTTT
CASRRQGADTQYF
>TRBJ2-3|TRBV27|.|TRBD2
TGTGCCAGCACCCCTAGGACTAGCGGGAGGGCAGATACGCAGTATTTT
CASTPRTSGRADTQYF
>TRBJ2-5|TRBV11-3|few|.
TGTGCCAGCAGCTTATCGGGTATTCGAGAAGAGACCCAGTACTTC
CASSLSGIREETQYF
>TRBJ1-1|TRBV6-5|few|.
TGTGCCAGCAGTTACGGACAGCTCACTGAAGCTTTCTTT
CASSYGQLTEAFF
>TRBJ2-7|TRBV28|once|.
TGTGCCAGCAGTTTAGGGACTGTCTACGAGCAGTACTTC
CASSLGTVYEQYF
>TRBJ1-1|TRBV28|.|.
TGTGCCAGCAGTTCCCGCGAGGGCATCATTCTGAGCCCTGAAGCTTTCTTT
CASSSREGIILSPEAFF
>TRBJ1-5|TRBV10-1|.|TRBD1
TGCGCCAGCAGTTTTCAGGGGGATTGCAATCAGCCCCAGCATTTT
CASSFQGDCNQPQHF
>TRBJ2-3|TRBV5-1|few|.
TGCGCCAGCAGCAGACAGGATAGCACAGATACGCAGTATTTT
CASSRQDSTDTQYF
>TRBJ1-1|TRBV7-3|.|TRBD1
TGTGCCAGCAGCTTAGGACAGGGGAACACTGAAGCTTTCTTT
CASSLGQGNTEAFF
>TRBJ2-7|TRBV19|.|TRBD2
TGTGCCAGTAGTATGGGGACTAGCGGCTCCTACGAGCAGTACTTC
CASSMGTSGSYEQYF
>TRBJ1-1|TRBV15|.|.
TGTGCCACCAGCGCGGGGACTGAAGCTTTCTTT
CATSAGTEAFF
>TRBJ2-1|TRBV7-9|few|.
TGTGCCACCCCGTCCCCCGTTAGCTCCTACAATGAGCAGTTCTTC
CATPSPVSSYNEQFF
>TRBJ2-7|TRBV5-8|.|.
TGTGCCAGCAGCCTTATCTACGAGCAGTACTTC
CASSLIYEQYF
>TRBJ2-7|TRBV7-8|.|TRBD2
TGTGCCAGCAGCTTAGTTTCCAGCGGGAGACAAACCTACGAGCAGTACTTC
CASSLVSSGRQTYEQYF
>TRBJ1-2|TRBV28|.|.
TGTGCCAGCAGTGGACAGATAAAGAACTATGGCTACACCTTC
CASSGQIKNYGYTF
>TRBJ2-3|TRBV7-9|.|TRBD2
TGTGCCAGCAGCTTGACTAGCGGGCCGCATCTGGATACGCAGTATTTT
CASSLTSGPHLDTQYF
>TRBJ1-1|TRBV6-5|.|.
TGTGCCAGCAGTTATTCTACAGGGATCACTGAAGCTTTCTTT
CASSYSTGITEAFF
>TRBJ1-5|TRBV2|few|.
TGTGCCAGCAGTTCAGGTTACAATCAGCCCCAGCATTTT
CASSSGYNQPQHF
>TRBJ2-7|TRBV19|.|TRBD2
TGTGCCAGTAGTATGGGGGTACTAGCGGGATTACACGAGCAGTACTTC
CASSMGVLAGLHEQYF
>TRBJ1-6|TRBV5-1|.|TRBD1
TGCGCCAGCAGCGTAGGACAGGGCGACCTCCACTTT
CASSVGQGDLHF
>TRBJ2-7|TRBV6-5|.|TRBD1
TGTGCCAGCAGTTTTGACAGGGGAACCTACGAGCAGTACTTC
CASSFDRGTYEQYF